These T cell receptor beta chains were read from a single sample in a study of T cells after yellow fever vaccination. TCRdb called the 5' RACE reads again in MiXCR, with one record for every CDR3 protein. The data hold 250,000 to 400,000 distinct CDR3 sequences, with roughly 3.9% observed a single time. The sequenced sample was PBMCs, obtained 5 days after the yellow fever booster vaccination. The receptors originated from a young man who received the YFV17D yellow fever vaccine. The CDR3 runs from the conserved cysteine through the conserved F or W.

J | V | CDR3
TRBJ2-5 | TRBV6-6 | CASSSSRLGRYQETQYF
TRBJ2-5 | TRBV20-1 | CSAGGDQETQYF
TRBJ2-3 | TRBV6-2/TRBV6-3 | CASSWDRADTQYF
TRBJ1-2 | TRBV7-9 | CASRGTGFYGYTF
TRBJ1-2 | TRBV25-1 | CASSEYHGYGYTF
TRBJ2-2 | TRBV12-3/TRBV12-4 | CASSSAETGELFF
TRBJ2-3 | TRBV6-1 | CASSLTGEGSDTQYF
TRBJ2-3 | TRBV6-2/TRBV6-3 | CASSSPPGTQYF
TRBJ2-3 | TRBV5-1 | CASSLDQKGGVTDTQYF
TRBJ1-5 | TRBV7-8 | CASSAGQGANQPQHF
TRBJ1-2 | TRBV21-1 | CASSNLTGQGAGYGYTF